Listed here are 32 T cell receptor beta chains from one sample, sequenced in a study of blood T cell repertoires in COVID-19. Measured with immunoSEQ multiplex PCR; TCRdb has only the in-frame clones, and not every one. The repertoire has 97,000 or so clones, 70% to 85% of them found once; the top ten carry about 10%. Sequencing was performed on peripheral blood. The receptors shown here come from a man between 65 and 80 years old with acute or convalescent COVID-19.

The V and J genes are TRBV11-2 and TRBJ2-5; D gene uncertain. Trimming removed 3 bases at V and 3 bases at J, with 8 bases between. This CDR3 spans 13 amino acids. The germline V gene has CDR1 SGHAT and CDR2 FQNNGV. The CDR3 region has the DNA TGTGCCAGCAGCTTTGGCCTGGAAGAGACCCAGTACTTC. Translation: CASSFGLEETQYF.

The chain has TRBV5-4 and TRBJ1-2, with D perhaps TRBD1 (6 bases). The CDR3 has 13 amino acids. Between the trimmed V and J ends, which lost 0 bases and 5 bases, there was a span of 8 bases. The germline CDR1 and CDR2 sequences are SGHNT and YYREEE (reference sequence). CDR3 nucleotide sequence: TGTGCCAGCAGCTTGGACAGGGAATATGGCTACACCTTC. This sequence encodes CASSLDREYGYTF.

This clone was detected only once. The sample holds other DNA sequences that translate to the same CDR3. The chain couples TRBV3-1 (or the pseudogene TRBV3-2) to TRBJ1-1; D is uncertain. The CDR3 is 12 amino acids. Trimming took 6 bases from V and 2 from J, leaving 7 bases between them. The germline CDR1 and CDR2 sequences are LGHDT and YNNKEL (reference sequence). Here the CDR3 reads CASSRGNTEAFF. The CDR3 nucleotides read TGTGCCAGCAGTCGGGGAAACACTGAAGCTTTCTTT.

The chain uses TRBV10-1 and TRBJ2-7, with 7 positions matching TRBD1. Germline assignment: CDR1 WNHNN and CDR2 SYGVQD (reference sequence). The CDR3 loop spans 14 amino acids. Unmatched junction bases numbered 6, after V lost 5 bases and J lost 2 bases. Here the CDR3 DNA reads TGCGCCAGCAGTCCGGGACAGTATACCTACGAGCAGTACTTC. Its protein is CASSPGQYTYEQYF.

The chain is built from TRBV19 and TRBJ1-5; D is unresolved. Trimming left V 6 bases short and J 4 bases short, with 13 bases between. There are 14 residues in the CDR3. The germline CDR1 and CDR2 sequences are LNHDA and SQIVND (reference sequence). CDR3: CASRPLATNQPQHF. CDR3 DNA sequence: TGTGCCAGTAGACCCCTTGCGACTAATCAGCCCCAGCATTTT. The variable domain in full, completed from reference TRBV19 and TRBJ1-5, reads DGGITQSPKYLFRKEGQNVTLSCEQNLNHDAMYWYRQDPGQGLRLIYYSQIVNDFQKGDIAEGYSVSREKKESFPLTVTSAQKNPTAFYLCASRPLATNQPQHFGDGTRLSIL.

The J gene is TRBJ2-1, the V gene TRBV5-6, with TRBD2 matching over 7 bases. V was clipped by 2 bases and J by 7 bases; unmatched bases: 6. This CDR3 has 14 amino acids. Germline assignment: CDR1 SGHDT and CDR2 YYEEEE. The CDR3 is CASSFGLEANEQFF. CDR3 DNA: TGTGCCAGCAGCTTCGGACTAGAGGCAAATGAGCAGTTCTTC.

This clone was seen more than once but under ten times. V is TRBV3-1 (or the pseudogene TRBV3-2) and J is TRBJ2-7, with TRBD1 identical over 7 bases. The J segment lost 1 base and the V segment lost 4 bases, leaving 1 base of the junction unmatched. The V gene's germline CDR1 is LGHDT and CDR2 YNNKEL (reference sequence). The CDR3 sequence is 13 residues long. CDR3 sequence reads: CASSPGGSYEQYF. Here the CDR3 DNA reads TGTGCCAGCAGCCCAGGGGGTTCCTACGAGCAGTACTTC.

This clone has only a few counts. The J gene is TRBJ1-6, the V gene TRBV7-2; 10 bases map to TRBD1. The germline gives CDR1 SGHTA, CDR2 FQGNSA. J lost 9 bases, V lost 5 bases, and 4 bases had no gene match. This CDR3 is built from 14 residues. The CDR3 DNA reads as TGTGCCAGCAGCGCGACAGGGGGCGCTTCACCCCTCCACTTT. Translated, it gives CASSATGGASPLHF.

V usage is TRBV7-2 and J usage is TRBJ2-2, with a weak D call TRBD1 (6 bases). Germline CDR1 SGHTA, CDR2 FQGNSA. V lost 3 bases and J lost 2, with 10 bases in between. The CDR3 runs to 15 residues. The CDR3 spells CASSFNRANTGELFF. CDR3 nucleotide sequence: TGTGCCAGCAGCTTTAACAGGGCCAACACCGGGGAGCTGTTTTTT.

The chain's CDR3 is CASSSGLATSRGTQYF. The CDR3 nucleotides are TGTGCCAGCAGCTCCGGACTAGCGACAAGCAGGGGTACGCAGTATTTT. The J gene is TRBJ2-3, the V gene TRBV7-2; 9 nucleotides agree with TRBD2. CDR1 is SGHTA and CDR2 is FQGNSA in the germline V gene. The V gene end was trimmed by 4 bases and the J gene end by 8 bases; junction bases not matched to a gene: 13. The CDR3 is 16 amino acids.

V is TRBV11-3 and J is TRBJ2-1; D possibly corresponds to TRBD2 (5 bases). This CDR3 has 15 residues. V was shortened by 4 bases and J by 4 bases, with 14 bases between the two germline ends. Germline loops: CDR1 SGHNT, CDR2 YENEEA. The CDR3: CASSSQAGLYNEQFF. The CDR3 DNA reads as TGTGCCAGCAGCTCCCAGGCGGGCCTTTACAATGAGCAGTTCTTC.

The genes are TRBV5-6 and TRBJ1-1, with D possibly matching TRBD1 (5 bases). The germline V gene encodes CDR1 SGHDT and CDR2 YYEEEE. Trimming left V 2 bases short and J 2 bases short, with 13 bases between. The CDR3 is made up of 15 amino acids. CDR3 residues: CASSFTGGVNTEAFF. CDR3 DNA: TGTGCCAGCAGCTTCACAGGAGGGGTTAACACTGAAGCTTTCTTT.

This chain connects TRBV28 to TRBJ2-7, with 8 bases identical to TRBD1. The CDR3 is made up of 13 amino acids. The junction had 5 bases not matched to a gene; V was cut back by 7 bases and J by 3 bases. Germline values: CDR1 MDHEN, CDR2 SYDVKM. The CDR3 DNA reads TGTGCCAGCAAAAGGACAGGGAACTACGAGCAGTACTTC. Protein: CASKRTGNYEQYF.

The genes are TRBV4-1 and TRBJ2-7, with a tentative D call TRBD1 (7 bases). Looked up from germline, CDR1 is MGHRA and CDR2 is YSYEKL. V lost 1 base and J 3 bases, leaving 13 bases between the germline ends. This CDR3 is built from 15 residues. The CDR3 region is CASSQAGGPRYEQYF. In nucleotides, the CDR3 is TGCGCCAGCAGCCAAGCAGGGGGGCCCCGCTACGAGCAGTACTTC.

The gene calls are TRBV15 and TRBJ1-5, with D possibly matching TRBD1 (5 bases). V was trimmed by 2 bases and J by 5 bases, leaving 10 bases between them. The CDR3 is 14 amino acids. Germline assignment: CDR1 LNHNV and CDR2 YYDKDF (reference sequence). The CDR3 coding sequence is TGTGCCACCAGCAGAACACCGACAGATCAGCCCCAGCATTTT. Translation gives CATSRTPTDQPQHF.

The chain has TRBV11-2 and TRBJ2-2, with 7 bases identical to TRBD1. The junction had 5 bases not matched to a gene; V was cut back by 6 bases and J by 1 base. Germline V gives CDR1 SGHAT, CDR2 FQNNGV. The CDR3 totals 15 residues. CDR3 sequence (DNA): TGTGCCAGCAGAAGAGGGACAGAGAACACCGGGGAGCTGTTTTTT. This gives the protein CASRRGTENTGELFF.

The V and J genes are TRBV5-4 and TRBJ2-3; 9 bases match TRBD2. With V trimmed by 4 bases and J by 3 bases, 6 bases remained unmatched. Germline V gene data show CDR1 as SGHNT and CDR2 as YYREEE (reference sequence). This CDR3 is built from 15 residues. The CDR3: CASSQRTSETDTQYF. DNA for the CDR3: TGTGCCAGCAGCCAGAGGACTAGCGAGACAGATACGCAGTATTTT.

The V and J genes are TRBV21-1 and TRBJ2-7; no check of the table's D call, TRBD1, against the DNA was made. TRBV21-1 represents a pseudogene. CDR3 length: 16 amino acids. The chain's CDR3 is CASSKLDRGRPYEQYF. In DNA form, the CDR3 reads TGTGCCAGCAGCAAATTAGACAGGGGGCGTCCCTACGAGCAGTACTTC.

The rearrangement links TRBV2 to TRBJ1-1; D unresolved. CDR3 length: 11 residues. CDR1 is SNHLY, CDR2 FYNNEI, per germline. V was clipped by 7 bases and J by 4 bases, with 7 bases between them. The CDR3: CASKRGTEAFF. The CDR3, as DNA: TGTGCCAGCAAGCGGGGCACTGAAGCTTTCTTT. The full variable domain, in which reference TRBV2 and TRBJ1-1 provide the parts outside the CDR3, is EPEVTQTPSHQVTQMGQEVILRCVPISNHLYFYWYRQILGQKVEFLVSFYNNEISEKSEIFDDQFSVERPDGSNFTLKIRSTKLEDSAMYFCASKRGTEAFFGQGTRLTVV.

This chain joins TRBV19 and TRBJ1-5; D is uncertain. Germline values: CDR1 LNHDA, CDR2 SQIVND (reference sequence). This CDR3 is 12 amino acids long. V was clipped by 3 bases and J by 7 bases, with 7 bases between them. CDR3 residues: CASSMIGQPQHF. CDR3 DNA sequence: TGTGCCAGTAGTATGATCGGGCAGCCCCAGCATTTT.

This chain joins TRBV5-6 and TRBJ1-6; TRBD1 agrees at 7 bases. After removal of 4 bases from V and 7 bases from J, the junction contained 8 bases not matched to a gene. Germline V gene sequence: CDR1 SGHDT, CDR2 YYEEEE. The CDR3 is made up of 15 amino acids. The CDR3 DNA reads TGTGCCAGCAGCCTGGTAGACAGGGTCAATTCACCCCTCCACTTT. Amino acids: CASSLVDRVNSPLHF.

This clone was observed a single time. This sequence joins TRBV28 and TRBJ1-5; weak D call: TRBD1 (5 bases). The CDR3 loop spans 14 amino acids. Germline V gene lookup returns CDR1 MDHEN and CDR2 SYDVKM. The V end lost 1 base, the J end lost 3 bases, and 7 bases lay between the germline ends. This chain's CDR3 is CASSLLGLNQPQHF. DNA of the CDR3: TGTGCCAGCAGTTTATTGGGGCTCAATCAGCCCCAGCATTTT.

This clone appeared a single time. V gene TRBV30 combines with J gene TRBJ2-2; D may be TRBD2 (6 bases). The V gene lost 4 bases and the J gene lost 4 bases, with 10 bases spanning the gap. The CDR3 covers 13 residues. Germline V CDR1 and CDR2: GTSNPN, SVGIG (reference sequence). Here the CDR3 reads CAWKTSFTGELFF. The CDR3, as DNA: TGTGCCTGGAAGACTAGTTTCACCGGGGAGCTGTTTTTT.

This clone has ten or more counts. V and J are TRBV30 and TRBJ1-1; no definite D call. Germline V gene lookup returns CDR1 GTSNPN and CDR2 SVGIG (reference sequence). CDR3 length: 13 amino acids. Trimming left V 2 bases short and J 5 bases short, with 12 bases between. DNA for the CDR3: TGTGCCTGGAGTTCGTCCTCGAGGACTGAAGCTTTCTTT. It codes for CAWSSSSRTEAFF.

This clone occurred a few times. V is TRBV12-3 or TRBV12-4 and J is TRBJ1-2; tentatively, D is TRBD1 (6 bases). The CDR3 consists of 12 residues. V lost 6 bases, J lost 6 bases, and 11 bases lay in between. The chain's CDR3 is CASRQGGDGYTF. The CDR3 DNA sequence: TGTGCCAGCAGGCAAGGGGGGGATGGCTACACCTTC.

The chain employs TRBV19 and TRBJ2-1, with TRBD2 matching 7 bases. The CDR3 is 15 amino acids. The germline V gene encodes CDR1 LNHDA and CDR2 SQIVND (reference sequence). The trim removed 4 bases at V and 9 bases at J, leaving 12 bases unmatched. For the CDR3, the DNA is TGTGCCAGTAGTACGACAGCGGGATCTAGTGTTGAGCAGTTCTTC. Its protein product is CASSTTAGSSVEQFF.

The chain recombines TRBV4-1 with TRBJ2-1; TRBD2 agrees at 9 bases. Looked up from germline, CDR1 is MGHRA and CDR2 is YSYEKL. V was clipped by 5 bases and J by 7 bases; unmatched bases: 6. There are 14 residues in the CDR3. This chain's CDR3 is CASSGGRAENEQFF. The CDR3 coding sequence is TGCGCCAGCAGCGGCGGGAGGGCTGAAAATGAGCAGTTCTTC.

This clone was seen only once. The chain links TRBV7-9 to TRBJ1-1; 9 nucleotides line up with TRBD1. The germline CDR1 and CDR2 sequences are SEHNR and FQNEAQ (reference sequence). Trimming removed 3 bases from V and 5 bases from J; junction bases left unmatched: 4. The CDR3 consists of 14 residues. CDR3: CASSFRDRVTEAFF. The CDR3 DNA reads as TGTGCCAGCAGCTTTAGGGACAGGGTAACTGAAGCTTTCTTT.

This chain joins TRBV28 and TRBJ1-2, with a tentative D call TRBD1 (6 bases). The CDR3 length is 12 residues. Germline values: CDR1 MDHEN, CDR2 SYDVKM. Between the trimmed V and J ends, which lost 5 bases and 5 bases, there was a span of 9 bases. CDR3 region: CASSTQGYGYTF. The CDR3 region has the DNA TGTGCCAGCAGTACACAGGGATATGGCTACACCTTC.

The V gene is TRBV27, the J gene TRBJ1-2; 8 bases map to TRBD1. From germline, CDR1 is MNHEY and CDR2 SMNVEV (reference sequence). Trimming removed 5 bases from V and 4 bases from J; junction bases left unmatched: 18. The CDR3 extends over 18 amino acids. Here the CDR3 reads CASSPPGGHRGGVYGYTF. DNA of the CDR3: TGTGCCAGCAGTCCCCCAGGGGGTCACAGGGGGGGTGTCTATGGCTACACCTTC.

V gene TRBV28 combines with J gene TRBJ2-7, with D tentatively TRBD1 (6 bases). Germline V CDR1 and CDR2: MDHEN, SYDVKM. Trimming removed 5 bases at V and 0 bases at J, with 14 bases between. CDR3 length: 15 amino acids. CDR3 DNA: TGTGCCAGCAGTACACAGGGATCTAACTCCTACGAGCAGTACTTC. It encodes CASSTQGSNSYEQYF.

The J gene is TRBJ1-1, the V gene TRBV2, with TRBD1 as a possible D gene (6 bases). Germline CDR1 reads SNHLY; CDR2 reads FYNNEI. The CDR3 extends over 14 amino acids. V was shortened by 3 bases and J by 5 bases, with 13 bases between the two germline ends. This chain's CDR3 is CASSDQGSRTEAFF. The CDR3 DNA reads TGTGCCAGCAGTGATCAGGGGTCGAGGACTGAAGCTTTCTTT. Looking up the rest from reference TRBV2 and TRBJ1-1 gives the full variable domain: EPEVTQTPSHQVTQMGQEVILRCVPISNHLYFYWYRQILGQKVEFLVSFYNNEISEKSEIFDDQFSVERPDGSNFTLKIRSTKLEDSAMYFCASSDQGSRTEAFFGQGTRLTVV.